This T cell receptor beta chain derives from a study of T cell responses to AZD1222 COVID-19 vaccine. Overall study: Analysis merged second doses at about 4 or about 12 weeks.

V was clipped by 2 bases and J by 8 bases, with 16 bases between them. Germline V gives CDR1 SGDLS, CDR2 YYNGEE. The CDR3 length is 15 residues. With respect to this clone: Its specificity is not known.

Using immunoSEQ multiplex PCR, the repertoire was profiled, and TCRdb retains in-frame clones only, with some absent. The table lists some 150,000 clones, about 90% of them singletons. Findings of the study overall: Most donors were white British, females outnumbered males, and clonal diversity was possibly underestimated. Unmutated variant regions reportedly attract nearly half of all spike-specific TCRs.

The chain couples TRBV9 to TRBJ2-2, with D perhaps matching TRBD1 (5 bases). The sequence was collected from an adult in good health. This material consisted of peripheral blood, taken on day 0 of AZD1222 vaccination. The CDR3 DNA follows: TGTGCCAGCAGCGTCAGGGATGGCGAATCGGGGGAGCTGTTTTTT. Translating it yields CASSVRDGESGELFF. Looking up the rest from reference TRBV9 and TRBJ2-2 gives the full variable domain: DSGVTQTPKHLITATGQRVTLRCSPRSGDLSVYWYQQSLDQGLQFLIQYYNGEERAKGNILERFSAQQFPDLHSELNLSSLELGDSALYFCASSVRDGESGELFFGEGSRLTVL.